This T cell receptor (beta chain) was captured by sequencing in a study of metastatic and nonmetastatic thyroid tumors. Turning to the study itself: The comparison covered peripheral blood and tumor or nodule tissue in malignant and benign thyroid patients.

This clone has only a few counts. Its antigen is still unknown. Each patient came to thyroid surgery without any prior treatment (of any kind). Germline-derived CDR1 and CDR2 are MNHNS and SASEGT. The CDR3 is 14 residues long. V lost 5 bases and J 5 bases, leaving 15 bases between the germline ends. Broader study findings: When malignant thyroid tumors were compared with benign nodules, TCR beta diversity was reportedly significantly higher in the malignant tumors. This held in both blood and tumor samples.

As processed by the authors: Researchers built a distant-metastasis classifier for papillary thyroid cancer that drew on CDR3 differences across clinicopathological groups. With MiXCR, TCRdb reprocessed the PCR reads. It is TCRdb's table, rather than the study itself, that gives the V and J calls and clone size. The sample lists roughly 29,000 clones, 20% to 25% occurring once. Sequenced sample: blood. This rearrangement joins TRBV6-1 to TRBJ2-5, with D tentatively TRBD1 or TRBD2 (5 bases each). This TCR was recovered from a female donor with papillary thyroid cancer or a benign thyroid nodule (not recorded which). Some clones in this sample may be carry-over from other donors' samples. The DNA of the CDR3 is TGTGCCAGCAGTTCCGGGGCACCGGTGGAGACCCAGTACTTC. Its translation is CASSSGAPVETQYF.